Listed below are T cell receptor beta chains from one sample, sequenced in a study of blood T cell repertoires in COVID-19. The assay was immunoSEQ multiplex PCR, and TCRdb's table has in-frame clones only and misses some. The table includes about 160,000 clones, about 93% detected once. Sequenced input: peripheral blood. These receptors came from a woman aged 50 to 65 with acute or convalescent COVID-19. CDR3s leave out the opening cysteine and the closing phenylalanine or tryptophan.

AWWKSLTGGSGNTIY	TRBV30	TRBJ1-3
ASSQGSPTTGNEQF	TRBV18	TRBJ2-1
ASSLNGRQVSYEQY	TRBV7-2	TRBJ2-7
ASSSTSGRSSYNEQF	TRBV19	TRBJ2-1
AWSNPPTLGGYEQY	TRBV30	TRBJ2-7
ASKSGSSYNEQF	TRBV7-9	TRBJ2-1
ASSSGLVNSPLH	TRBV6-6	TRBJ1-6
ASSRLAGVNTDTQY	TRBV18	TRBJ2-3
ALQGGLGTEAF	TRBV30	TRBJ1-1
ASSLPVANYGYT	TRBV7-9	TRBJ1-2
ASSSGQGATYEQY	TRBV5-8	TRBJ2-7
ASSPTGGGVSSYEQY	TRBV19	TRBJ2-7
AISDPREQF	TRBV10-3	TRBJ2-1
ASNPGQLTDTQY	TRBV5-1	TRBJ2-3
ASSLMGQPYNEQF	TRBV6-5	TRBJ2-1
ATGSPGGYT	TRBV30	TRBJ1-2
SASKKQGADTDTQY	TRBV20-1	TRBJ2-3
ASSLVAGSLYGYT	TRBV7-8	TRBJ1-2
ATRGLAGDTDTQY	TRBV24-1	TRBJ2-3
ASSYVLLADQPTYEQY	TRBV6-7	TRBJ2-7
ASSEYSGANVLT	TRBV2	TRBJ2-6
ASSLGSSGSTDTQY	TRBV13	TRBJ2-3
ASSLGGLAVYNEQF	TRBV27	TRBJ2-1
SVRKSTGADTQY	TRBV29-1	TRBJ2-3
ASSPPQTRNYGYT	TRBV4-1	TRBJ1-2
ASSPQGGTDTQY	TRBV10-1	TRBJ2-3
ASSSGNSIYGYT	TRBV5-6	TRBJ1-2
ASSQAGQFIYGYT	TRBV3-1/TRBV3-2	TRBJ1-2
ASSNPFRSPLH	TRBV28	TRBJ1-6
AISVDVLSGQGAGETQY	TRBV10-3	TRBJ2-5
ASSHLAGAWETQY	TRBV5-4	TRBJ2-5
ATSSIDSGGNTIY	TRBV15	TRBJ1-3
ASTHKGGSNEQF	TRBV5-4	TRBJ2-1
ASSPSLAALYEQY	TRBV4-3	TRBJ2-7
ASSLPGQNYGYT	TRBV3-1/TRBV3-2	TRBJ1-2
ASSLAGKTGGYT	TRBV7-9	TRBJ1-2
ASSVASDSGNSPLH	TRBV9	TRBJ1-6
ASRPGHNTGELF	TRBV2	TRBJ2-2
ASSQTDSGGYGYT	TRBV4-1	TRBJ1-2
ASSSSGRSET	TRBV9	TRBJ1-2
ASSEWAEGGQPQH	TRBV2	TRBJ1-5
ASSAGTSYEQY	TRBV11-2	TRBJ2-7
ASSPFYGTTLLREQY	TRBV18	TRBJ2-7
ASSQEGPGGVNRY	TRBV4-1	TRBJ2-3
AWRGLRSDTQY	TRBV30	TRBJ2-3
SVEESPGAEAF	TRBV29-1	TRBJ1-1
ASQRRTGVNTEAF	TRBV5-1	TRBJ1-1
ASRGPYRGYQETQY	TRBV28	TRBJ2-5
ASGPRLAGYEQY	TRBV12-5	TRBJ2-7
ASSRRGAGDEKLF	TRBV28	TRBJ1-4
ASSPWTRGGGELF	TRBV7-2	TRBJ2-2
ASSPGDRVSEAF	TRBV28	TRBJ1-1
ASTKRETRAGDYTGELF	TRBV21-1	TRBJ2-2
ASSEAGGDEQY	TRBV6-1	TRBJ2-7
ASRGLAGTYNEQF	TRBV7-8	TRBJ2-1